The text below deals with one T cell receptor (beta chain). The antigen it binds to is not known. No base-level quality is on record; no much larger clone is a single base apart. The entry originates in a study of shared clonotypes between healthy human individuals (TCRdb year 2020). Describing the broader study: The cohort included three men and a couple of women between 18 and 49 years of age. For each donor, CD4 naive and CD4 memory were each given three plates, CD8 naive was given two plates, and CD8 memory was given one plate. To increase sequencing depth and limit assay-specific biases, TCR repertoire library preparation and sequencing were carried out by different laboratories using diverse techniques. Leukapheresis yielded between about 0.85 and 9.5 billion PBMCs per donor. To estimate repertoire size and how much clonotype sharing occurs between individuals, the study deeply sequenced the blood TCR repertoires of roughly 5 healthy adults.

TCR CDR3 regions were amplified from genomic DNA by multiplex PCR using the deep immunoSEQ assay. Extracted genomic DNA from each cell subset was distributed evenly across all wells of several immunoSEQ 96-well plates, and each plate was treated as a replicate. Each replicate PCR for sorted subsets received around 0.2 ug genomic DNA, equal to roughly 30,000 T cell genomes. Purified libraries were measured with a Qubit 3.0 fluorometer, size-checked on a Bioanalyzer 2100, and measured again with the KAPA Library Quantification kit. Every immunoSEQ 96-well plate was sequenced on a separate single-read 150-cycle Illumina NextSeq 550 flow cell. For the original study's pipeline: The immunoSEQ output contained only junctional sequences without quality scores, so filtering could not match that applied to full-length reads. Sequences were annotated with PyIR, a Python wrapper for IgBLAST v1.9, using IMGT germline references to assign V/J genes and CDR3. Reads were filtered out if the reads had weak V/J assignments (E-value above 1e-6), no CDR3, stop codons, out-of-frame junctions, or ambiguous translated residues. V3J clonotypes were defined by identical inferred V gene, J gene, and CDR3 amino acid sequence. Percentage overlap between repertoires was computed as shared unique clonotypes divided by the size of the smaller repertoire. RTK rarefaction, the Chao1 estimator, and Recon v2.1 estimates of unobserved clonotypes were used to assess repertoire richness. Generation probabilities were computed with OLGA for all TCRbeta clonotypes obtained by the gDNA method from several donors. Imported from immuneACCESS, the table was reduced by TCRdb to in-frame sequences with V and J called. These copies leave out some clones; in studies compared against another copy, an unresolved V gene accounts for under half, and the cause of the remainder is not known. That table gives V, J and clone size, and the DNA gave D and trimming. The sample data list some 2,500,000 clones, and approximately 90% of these were observed just once. Jointly, the top ten make up 0.3% to 0.45% of the sample.

The paper as a whole reports these results and caveats: Naive subsets generally had larger estimated clonotype richness than memory subsets did. Compared with non-shared clonotypes, clonotypes shared by all four sorted-subset donors had higher generation probabilities. Pairwise subsampling led to the expectation that sequencing depth would affect the degree of clonotype sharing among donors. Even with the large sequencing depth, rarefaction of the sorted-subset datasets indicated that sequencing was incomplete. When a few donors were compared, the shared fraction of clonotypes was around 5.1% for naive CD4, less than 4% for naive CD8, 2.3% for memory CD4, and 0.4% for memory CD8. Because the study included only a small number of donors, the genetic and exposure-history diversity represented was limited. Sampling was limited to blood, and TCR repertoires in tissue likely differ from TCR repertoires in blood.

The germline ends are 4 bases apart after V is trimmed by 1 base and J by 0 bases. CDR1 is given as MGHRA and CDR2 as YSYEKL, both from the germline V gene. The CDR3 covers 14 residues, taking in both the cysteine and the phenylalanine. CDR3 DNA only is kept here, 42 bases in frame from base 1. Donors were healthy HIV-negative adults with no recently reported acute infections or vaccinations. All donors were Caucasian adults living in Nashville, Tennessee, USA. CD4+ T cells were enriched by magnetic negative selection; naive cells were then positively selected on CD45RA, and the negative fraction formed the memory subset. Blood was collected by leukapheresis, and PBMCs were isolated by Ficoll-Histopaque density gradient centrifugation and then cryopreserved in liquid nitrogen vapor phase. Purity and quantity of every magnetically sorted T cell population were checked by analytical flow cytometry. Each sorted fraction had its genomic DNA isolated and then quantified by UV absorbance on a Nanodrop 2000c.

The chain links TRBV4-1 with TRBJ1-3, with the D gene uncertain. The sample taken for sequencing was naive CD4+ T cells from PBMCs. The cell subset or site label for this specimen denotes: CD45RA+ positively selected. The sequence came from a man aged 18 to 35 in good health. Some clones in this sample may be carry-over from other donors' samples. The CDR3 loop reads CASSQVNSGNTIYF. In nucleotides, the sequence is TGCGCCAGCAGCCAAGTGAACTCTGGAAACACCATATATTTT.